This T cell receptor (beta chain) came from a study of cytomegalovirus exposure and HLA in healthy donors. TCRdb keeps only in-frame clones here, not all; method: immunoSEQ multiplex PCR. The table has 45,000 to 65,000 clones, over 85% seen once. This CDR3 region has 16 residues. V trimming: 3 bases; J trimming: 2 bases; junction bases outside the gene matches: 3. Germline CDR1 MGHDK, CDR2 SYGVNS. This clonotype originated in a young woman in good health and CMV-seropositive. The sequenced sample consisted of PBMCs. The chain employs TRBV25-1 and TRBJ1-5, with TRBD1 matching 11 bases. This chain's CDR3 is CASSDRTGGGNQPQHF. CDR3 sequence (DNA): TGTGCCAGCAGTGACCGGACAGGGGGCGGCAATCAGCCCCAGCATTTT. The full variable domain, completed using reference TRBV25-1 and TRBJ1-5, is EADIYQTPRYLVIGTGKKITLECSQTMGHDKMYWYQQDPGMELHLIHYSYGVNSTEKGDLSSESTVSRIRTEHFPLTLESARPSHTSQYLCASSDRTGGGNQPQHFGDGTRLSIL.